Reported below is one T cell receptor (beta chain). Its antigen is unknown. Trimming left V 7 bases short and J 6 bases short, with 17 bases between. The CDR3 is 14 amino acids. Germline CDR1 is MDHEN and CDR2 is SYDVKM. TCRdb's copy holds only in-frame clones and misses some; the assay was immunoSEQ multiplex PCR. This repertoire shows fewer than 80,000 clones, about 86% found once; its top ten account for 0.65% to 0.9%. The data belong to a study of OX40 agonist ivuxolimab in advanced cancers. Across the study: Patients with hepatocellular carcinoma, melanoma, renal cell or head and neck cancer made up the dose-escalation patients.

The study, taken as a whole, reports: The CD4+ and CD8+ T cells in the blood had expanded clonally by week 6 at 0.1 to 3.0 mg/kg. The authors did not determine the antigen specificity of the expanded peripheral T cells. The study found that CD8+ T cells averaged more expanded clones than CD4+.

The genes are TRBV28 and TRBJ2-3; D possibly uses TRBD1 or TRBD2 (7 bases each). The specimen comprised CD4+ or CD8+ T cells sorted from blood, sampled in a trial of the OX40 agonist ivuxolimab. This clonotype was obtained from an adult with an advanced solid tumor such as melanoma, head and neck, liver or kidney cancer. The CDR3 loop is CASIGGGGADTQYF. Here the CDR3 DNA reads TGTGCCAGCATTGGGGGAGGGGGCGCGGATACGCAGTATTTT. Supplemented by reference TRBV28 and TRBJ2-3, the full variable domain reads DVKVTQSSRYLVKRTGEKVFLECVQDMDHENMFWYRQDPGLGLRLIYFSYDVKMKEKGDIPEGYSVSREKKERFSLILESASTNQTSMYLCASIGGGGADTQYFGPGTRLTVL.